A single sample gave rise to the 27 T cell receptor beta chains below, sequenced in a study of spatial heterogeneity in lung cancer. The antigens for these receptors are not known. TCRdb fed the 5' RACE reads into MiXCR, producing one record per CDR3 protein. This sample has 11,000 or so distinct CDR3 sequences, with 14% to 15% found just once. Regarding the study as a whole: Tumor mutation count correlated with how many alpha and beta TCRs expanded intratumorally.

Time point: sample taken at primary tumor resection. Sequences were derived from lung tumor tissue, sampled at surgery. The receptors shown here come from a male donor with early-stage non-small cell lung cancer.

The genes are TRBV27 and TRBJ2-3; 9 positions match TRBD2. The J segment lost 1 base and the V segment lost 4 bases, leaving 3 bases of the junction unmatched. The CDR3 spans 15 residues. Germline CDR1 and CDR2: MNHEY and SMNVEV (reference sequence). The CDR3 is CASSSPSGGTDTQYF. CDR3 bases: TGTGCCAGCAGTTCCCCTAGCGGGGGCACAGATACGCAGTATTTT.

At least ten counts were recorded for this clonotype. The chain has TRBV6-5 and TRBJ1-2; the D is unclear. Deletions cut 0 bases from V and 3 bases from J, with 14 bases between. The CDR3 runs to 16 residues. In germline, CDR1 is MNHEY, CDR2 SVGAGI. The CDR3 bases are TGTGCCAGCAGTTACTCGAGTCGCCCCGACGACTATGGCTACACCTTC. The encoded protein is CASSYSSRPDDYGYTF.

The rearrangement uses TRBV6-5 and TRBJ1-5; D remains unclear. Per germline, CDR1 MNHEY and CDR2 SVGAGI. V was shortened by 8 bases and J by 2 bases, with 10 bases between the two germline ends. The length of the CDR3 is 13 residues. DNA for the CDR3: TGTGCCAGCTCCTGGACGGGCAATCAGCCCCAGCATTTT. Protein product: CASSWTGNQPQHF.

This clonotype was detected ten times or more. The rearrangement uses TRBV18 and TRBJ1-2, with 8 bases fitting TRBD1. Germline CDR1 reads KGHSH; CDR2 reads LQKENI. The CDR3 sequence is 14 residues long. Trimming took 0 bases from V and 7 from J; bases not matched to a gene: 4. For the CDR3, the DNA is TGTGCCAGCTCACCACCGTCAGGGGGCGGTGGCTACACCTTC. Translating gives CASSPPSGGGGYTF.

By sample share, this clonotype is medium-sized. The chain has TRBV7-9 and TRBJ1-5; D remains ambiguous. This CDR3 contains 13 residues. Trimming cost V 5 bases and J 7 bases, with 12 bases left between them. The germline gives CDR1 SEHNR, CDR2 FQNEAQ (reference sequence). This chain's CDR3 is CASSRQRGQPQHF. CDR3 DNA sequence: TGTGCCAGCAGCCGACAACGTGGGCAGCCCCAGCATTTT.

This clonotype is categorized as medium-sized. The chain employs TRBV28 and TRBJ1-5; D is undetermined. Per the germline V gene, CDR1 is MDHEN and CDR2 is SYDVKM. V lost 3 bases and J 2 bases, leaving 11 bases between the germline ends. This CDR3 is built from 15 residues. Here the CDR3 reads CASSFRGKGNQPQHF. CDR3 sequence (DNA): TGTGCCAGCAGTTTTCGAGGGAAGGGCAATCAGCCCCAGCATTTT. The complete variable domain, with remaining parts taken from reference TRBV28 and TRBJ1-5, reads DVKVTQSSRYLVKRTGEKVFLECVQDMDHENMFWYRQDPGLGLRLIYFSYDVKMKEKGDIPEGYSVSREKKERFSLILESASTNQTSMYLCASSFRGKGNQPQHFGDGTRLSIL.

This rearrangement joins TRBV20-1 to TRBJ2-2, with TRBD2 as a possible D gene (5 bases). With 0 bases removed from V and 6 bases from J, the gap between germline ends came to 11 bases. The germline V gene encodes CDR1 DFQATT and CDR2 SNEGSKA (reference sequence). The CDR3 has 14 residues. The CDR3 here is CSARDPGSSGELFF. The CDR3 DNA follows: TGCAGTGCTAGAGATCCGGGATCGTCCGGGGAGCTGTTTTTT.

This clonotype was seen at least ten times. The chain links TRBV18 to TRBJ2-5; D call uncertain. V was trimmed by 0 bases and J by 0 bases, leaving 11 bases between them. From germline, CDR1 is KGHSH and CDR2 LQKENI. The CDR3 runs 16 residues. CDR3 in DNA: TGTGCCAGCTCACCACCTGGGTGGATTTACCAAGAGACCCAGTACTTC. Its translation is CASSPPGWIYQETQYF. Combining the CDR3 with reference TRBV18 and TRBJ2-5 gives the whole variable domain NAGVMQNPRHLVRRRGQEARLRCSPMKGHSHVYWYRQLPEEGLKFMVYLQKENIIDESGMPKERFSAEFPKEGPSILRIQQVVRGDSAAYFCASSPPGWIYQETQYFGPGTRLLVL.

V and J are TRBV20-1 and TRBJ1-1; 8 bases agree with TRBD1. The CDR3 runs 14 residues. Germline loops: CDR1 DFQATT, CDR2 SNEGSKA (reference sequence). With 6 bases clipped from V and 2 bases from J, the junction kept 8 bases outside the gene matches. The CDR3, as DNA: TGCAGTGCCAACCGCAGGGGGCCTAACACTGAAGCTTTCTTT. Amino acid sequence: CSANRRGPNTEAFF.

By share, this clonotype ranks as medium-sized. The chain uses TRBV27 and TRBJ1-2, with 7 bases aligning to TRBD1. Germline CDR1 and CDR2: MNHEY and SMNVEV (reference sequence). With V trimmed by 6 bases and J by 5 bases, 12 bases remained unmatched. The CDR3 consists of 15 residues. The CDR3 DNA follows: TGTGCCAGCAGCCCGAGGACAGGAAGTTTTTATGGCTACACCTTC. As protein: CASSPRTGSFYGYTF.

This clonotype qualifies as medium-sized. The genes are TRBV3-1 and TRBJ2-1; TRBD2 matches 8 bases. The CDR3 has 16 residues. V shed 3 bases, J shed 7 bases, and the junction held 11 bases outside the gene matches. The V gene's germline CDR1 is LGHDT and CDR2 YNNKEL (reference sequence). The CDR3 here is CASSHNPAGVWNEQFF. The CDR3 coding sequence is TGTGCCAGCAGCCATAACCCAGCGGGAGTTTGGAATGAGCAGTTCTTC.

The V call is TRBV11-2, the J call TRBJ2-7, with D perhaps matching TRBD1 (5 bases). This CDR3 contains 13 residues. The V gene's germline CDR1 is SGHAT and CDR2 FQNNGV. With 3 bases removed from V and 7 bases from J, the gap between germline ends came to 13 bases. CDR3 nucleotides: TGTGCCAGCAGCTTTTACGATTCAGGGGAGCAGTACTTC. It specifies CASSFYDSGEQYF.

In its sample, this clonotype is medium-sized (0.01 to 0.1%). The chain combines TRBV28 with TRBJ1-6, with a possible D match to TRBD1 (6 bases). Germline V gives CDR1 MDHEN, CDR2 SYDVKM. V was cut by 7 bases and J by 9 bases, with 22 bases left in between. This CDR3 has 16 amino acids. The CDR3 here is CASTLTGGSGASPLHF. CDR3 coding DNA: TGTGCCAGCACCTTAACGGGGGGCTCGGGCGCTTCACCCCTCCACTTT.

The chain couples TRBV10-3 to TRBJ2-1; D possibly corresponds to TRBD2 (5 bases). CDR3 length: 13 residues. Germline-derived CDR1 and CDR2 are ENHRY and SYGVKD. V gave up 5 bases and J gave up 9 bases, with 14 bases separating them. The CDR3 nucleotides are TGTGCCATCAGTCGGGAAGGTTACGGTGAGCAGTTCTTC. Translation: CAISREGYGEQFF.

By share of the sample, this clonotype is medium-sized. The chain's CDR3 is CSVAPVGANEKLFF. The CDR3 DNA reads TGCAGCGTTGCCCCGGTTGGTGCTAATGAAAAACTGTTTTTT. The chain combines TRBV29-1 with TRBJ1-4; D call uncertain. The CDR3 consists of 14 residues. The V end was cut by 4 bases, the J end by 3 bases, with 12 bases between. Germline-derived CDR1 and CDR2 are SQVTM and ANQGSEA.

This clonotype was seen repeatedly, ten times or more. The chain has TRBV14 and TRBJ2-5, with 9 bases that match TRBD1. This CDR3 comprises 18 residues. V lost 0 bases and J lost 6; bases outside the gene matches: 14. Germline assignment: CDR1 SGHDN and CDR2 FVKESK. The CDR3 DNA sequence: TGTGCCAGCAGCCAAGATCTTAATGGAGGACAGGGGAGGAAGACCCAGTACTTC. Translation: CASSQDLNGGQGRKTQYF.

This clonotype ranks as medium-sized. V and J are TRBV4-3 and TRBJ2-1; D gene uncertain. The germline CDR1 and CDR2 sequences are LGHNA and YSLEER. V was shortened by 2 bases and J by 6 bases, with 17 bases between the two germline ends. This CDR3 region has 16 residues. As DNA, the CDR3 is TGCGCCAGCAGCCAACATCGGCTAGTTAGTGGCAATGAGCAGTTCTTC. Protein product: CASSQHRLVSGNEQFF.

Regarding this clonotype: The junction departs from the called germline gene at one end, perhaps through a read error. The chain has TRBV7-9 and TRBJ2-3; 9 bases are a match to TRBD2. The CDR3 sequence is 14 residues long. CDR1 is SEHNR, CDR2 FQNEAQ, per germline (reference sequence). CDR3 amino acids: CASSFASGADPQYF. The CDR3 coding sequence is TGTGCCAGCAGCTTCGCTAGCGGGGCAGATCCGCAGTATTTT. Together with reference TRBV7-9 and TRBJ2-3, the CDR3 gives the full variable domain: DTGVSQNPRHKITKRGQNVTFRCDPISEHNRLYWYRQTLGQGPEFLTYFQNEAQLEKSRLLSDRFSAERPKGSFSTLEIQRTEQGDSAMYLCASSFASGADPQYFGPGTRLTVL.

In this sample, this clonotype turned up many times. The CDR3: CASSYRSGQGSHEQYF. CDR3 sequence (DNA): TGTGCCAGCAGTTACCGATCGGGACAGGGGAGCCACGAGCAGTACTTC. The rearrangement joins TRBV6-5 to TRBJ2-7; 10 bases align to TRBD1. V shed 2 bases, J shed 5 bases, and the junction held 9 bases outside the gene matches. Germline V gene lookup returns CDR1 MNHEY and CDR2 SVGAGI. The CDR3 spans 16 residues.

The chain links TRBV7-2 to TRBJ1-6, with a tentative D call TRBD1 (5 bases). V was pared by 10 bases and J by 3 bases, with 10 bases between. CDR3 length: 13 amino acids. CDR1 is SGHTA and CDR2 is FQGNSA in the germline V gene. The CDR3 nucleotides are TGTGCCACGGGGCCTCTCTATAATTCACCCCTCCACTTT. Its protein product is CATGPLYNSPLHF.

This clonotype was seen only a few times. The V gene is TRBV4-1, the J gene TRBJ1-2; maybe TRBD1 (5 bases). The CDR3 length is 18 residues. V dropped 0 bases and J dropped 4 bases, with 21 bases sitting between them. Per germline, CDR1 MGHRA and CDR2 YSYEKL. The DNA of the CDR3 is TGCGCCAGCAGCCAAGATCTGGCAGGGACGGCTTCAACCTATGGCTACACCTTC. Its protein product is CASSQDLAGTASTYGYTF.

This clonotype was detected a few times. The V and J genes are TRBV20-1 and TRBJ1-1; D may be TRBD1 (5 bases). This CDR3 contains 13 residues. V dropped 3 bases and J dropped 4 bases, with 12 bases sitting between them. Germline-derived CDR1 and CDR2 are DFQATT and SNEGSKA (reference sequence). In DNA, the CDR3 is TGCAGTGCTAGGTCCGGGGGATCCACTGAAGCTTTCTTT. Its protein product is CSARSGGSTEAFF.

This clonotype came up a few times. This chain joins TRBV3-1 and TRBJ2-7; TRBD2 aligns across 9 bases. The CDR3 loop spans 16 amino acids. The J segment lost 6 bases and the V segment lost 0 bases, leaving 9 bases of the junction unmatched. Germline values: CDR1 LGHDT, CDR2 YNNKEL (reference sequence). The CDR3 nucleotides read TGTGCCAGCAGCCAAGATAGCCTAGCGGGATCCCCCGAGCAGTACTTC. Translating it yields CASSQDSLAGSPEQYF.

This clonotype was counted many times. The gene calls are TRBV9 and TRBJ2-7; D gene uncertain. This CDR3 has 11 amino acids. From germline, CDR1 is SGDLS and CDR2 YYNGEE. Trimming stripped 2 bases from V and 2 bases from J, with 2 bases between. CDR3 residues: CASSVPYEQYF. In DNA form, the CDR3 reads TGTGCCAGCAGCGTCCCCTACGAGCAGTACTTC.

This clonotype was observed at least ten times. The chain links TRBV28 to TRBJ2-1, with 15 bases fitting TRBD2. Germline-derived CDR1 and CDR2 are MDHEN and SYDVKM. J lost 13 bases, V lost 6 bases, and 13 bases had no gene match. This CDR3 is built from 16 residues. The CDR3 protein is CASSIGLAGGPLHQFF. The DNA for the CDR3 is TGTGCCAGCAGCATCGGACTAGCGGGAGGGCCCCTACATCAGTTCTTC. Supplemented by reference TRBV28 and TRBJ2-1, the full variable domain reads DVKVTQSSRYLVKRTGEKVFLECVQDMDHENMFWYRQDPGLGLRLIYFSYDVKMKEKGDIPEGYSVSREKKERFSLILESASTNQTSMYLCASSIGLAGGPLHQFFGPGTRLTVL.

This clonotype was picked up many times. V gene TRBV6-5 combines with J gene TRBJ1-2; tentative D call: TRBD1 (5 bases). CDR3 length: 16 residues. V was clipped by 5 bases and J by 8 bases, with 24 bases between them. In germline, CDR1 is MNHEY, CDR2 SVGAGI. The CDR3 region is CASSTVGTGQLGGYTF. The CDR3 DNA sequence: TGTGCCAGCAGTACCGTCGGGACGGGCCAACTTGGAGGCTACACCTTC.

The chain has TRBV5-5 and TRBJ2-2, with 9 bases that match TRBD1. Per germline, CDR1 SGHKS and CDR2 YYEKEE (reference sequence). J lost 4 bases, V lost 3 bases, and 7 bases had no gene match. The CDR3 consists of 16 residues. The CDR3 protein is CASSSPGTGTTGELFF. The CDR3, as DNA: TGTGCCAGCAGCTCACCTGGGACAGGGACCACCGGGGAGCTGTTTTTT.